Below are 27 T cell receptor beta chains sequenced from a single sample in a study of tumor-infiltrating lymphocytes in localized non-small cell lung cancer. Sequenced by immunoSEQ multiplex PCR; TCRdb stores in-frame clones only, minus some. The top ten clones hold 5.5% to 7% of a sample with about 23,000 clones, over 60% of them seen once. Sequencing used lung tumor tissue. The receptor source for this set is a human donor with non-small cell lung cancer.

V and J are TRBV5-1 and TRBJ1-1; TRBD1 might be the D (6 bases). V was trimmed by 3 bases and J by 1 base, leaving 13 bases between them. The CDR3 runs 15 residues. Looked up from germline, CDR1 is SGHRS and CDR2 is YFSETQ. CDR3 nucleotides: TGCGCCAGCAGCTCAAACGGACAGCCGAACACTGAAGCTTTCTTT. Amino acids: CASSSNGQPNTEAFF. Looking up the rest from reference TRBV5-1 and TRBJ1-1 gives the full variable domain: KAGVTQTPRYLIKTRGQQVTLSCSPISGHRSVSWYQQTPGQGLQFLFEYFSETQRNKGNFPGRFSGRQFSNSRSEMNVSTLELGDSALYLCASSSNGQPNTEAFFGQGTRLTVV.

The gene calls are TRBV19 and TRBJ1-2; TRBD1 might be the D (5 bases). V was clipped by 9 bases and J by 5 bases, with 13 bases between them. In germline, CDR1 is LNHDA, CDR2 SQIVND (reference sequence). This CDR3 contains 12 residues. CDR3 region: CASRGSGYGYTF. CDR3 DNA: TGTGCCAGCCGGGGGTCTGGGTATGGCTACACCTTC. The whole variable domain, remainder taken from reference TRBV19 and TRBJ1-2, is DGGITQSPKYLFRKEGQNVTLSCEQNLNHDAMYWYRQDPGQGLRLIYYSQIVNDFQKGDIAEGYSVSREKKESFPLTVTSAQKNPTAFYLCASRGSGYGYTFGSGTRLTVV.

In DNA form, the CDR3 reads TGCGCCAGCAGCGCCGTTGGGACTAGCGGCTCCTACGAGCAGTACTTC. It specifies CASSAVGTSGSYEQYF. The rearrangement uses TRBV10-2 and TRBJ2-7, with 11 bases fitting TRBD2. Unmatched junction bases numbered 7, after V lost 6 bases and J lost 0 bases. Germline V gene data show CDR1 as WSHSY and CDR2 as SAAADI. This CDR3 region has 16 residues.

The chain has TRBV4-3 and TRBJ1-5; 7 positions match TRBD1. CDR1 and CDR2 from the germline V gene are LGHNA and YSLEER. This CDR3 region has 14 residues. The V segment lost 0 bases and the J segment 7 bases; nucleotides outside the gene matches: 3. The CDR3 DNA sequence: TGCGCCAGCAGCCAAGATAACAGGGGACAGCCCCAGCATTTT. Residues: CASSQDNRGQPQHF.

The rearrangement uses TRBV5-6 and TRBJ2-1; D call uncertain. Trimming removed 4 bases at V and 8 bases at J, with 7 bases between. The CDR3 is 11 residues long. Germline V gives CDR1 SGHDT, CDR2 YYEEEE. The CDR3, as DNA: TGTGCCAGCAGCGCTCGGGATGAGCAGTTCTTC. This codes for CASSARDEQFF.

The V and J genes are TRBV18 and TRBJ2-7; TRBD1 aligns across 9 bases. From germline, CDR1 is KGHSH and CDR2 LQKENI. The CDR3 consists of 16 residues. Losses at the gene ends were 2 bases for V and 2 bases for J; bases not matched to a gene: 7. CDR3 region: CASSPMYRTGAYEQYF. CDR3 DNA: TGTGCCAGCTCACCAATGTATAGGACAGGGGCCTACGAGCAGTACTTC.

This clone was picked up a small number of times. This rearrangement joins TRBV4-1 to TRBJ1-3; TRBD1 agrees at 7 bases. This CDR3 is built from 16 residues. V gave up 0 bases and J gave up 3 bases; unmatched junction bases: 5. Looked up from germline, CDR1 is MGHRA and CDR2 is YSYEKL. In DNA form, the CDR3 reads TGCGCCAGCAGCCAAGAAGGCAACAGGGGTGGAAACACCATATATTTT. This translates into CASSQEGNRGGNTIYF.

The chain has TRBV7-2 and TRBJ1-4; no reliable D call. V was pared by 1 base and J by 8 bases, with 14 bases between. The CDR3 is 15 amino acids. Germline-derived CDR1 and CDR2 are SGHTA and FQGNSA. CDR3 DNA sequence: TGTGCCAGCAGCTTAGGAGGGCAGGCGGCCGAAAAACTGTTTTTT. Encoded protein: CASSLGGQAAEKLFF.

The J gene is TRBJ1-5, the V gene TRBV4-2; no reliable D call. V was pared by 0 bases and J by 4 bases, with 10 bases between. Germline values: CDR1 LGHNA, CDR2 YNFKEQ. The CDR3 covers 15 residues. The CDR3 here is CASSQDIGVNQPQHF. CDR3 sequence (DNA): TGTGCCAGCAGCCAAGATATAGGAGTGAATCAGCCCCAGCATTTT.

The chain uses TRBV9 and TRBJ1-1; a possible D gene is TRBD1 (6 bases). V was cut by 0 bases and J by 4 bases, with 13 bases left in between. Germline CDR1 reads SGDLS; CDR2 reads YYNGEE. This CDR3 has 15 residues. CDR3 bases: TGTGCCAGCAGCGTAGCTACGGGGGGGCTCACTGAAGCTTTCTTT. This sequence encodes CASSVATGGLTEAFF.

The V call is TRBV6-1, the J call TRBJ2-7, with 12 bases fitting TRBD1. CDR1 and CDR2 (germline): MNHNS, SASEGT. The CDR3 consists of 16 residues. V shed 4 bases, J shed 5 bases, and the junction held 9 bases outside the gene matches. CDR3 protein: CASSAVPGQGADEQYF. In nucleotides, the CDR3 is TGTGCCAGCAGTGCTGTCCCGGGACAGGGGGCCGACGAGCAGTACTTC.

This clone has just a few counts. The gene calls are TRBV18 and TRBJ1-2, with D possibly TRBD1 on 6 matching bases. This CDR3 has 16 amino acids. Looked up from germline, CDR1 is KGHSH and CDR2 is LQKENI. Trimming pared 2 bases from V and 4 bases from J, leaving 17 bases between. CDR3 sequence: CASSPFIPGQFYGYTF. DNA for the CDR3: TGTGCCAGCTCACCATTCATCCCCGGACAGTTCTATGGCTACACCTTC.

This chain links TRBV7-2 with TRBJ2-3; D is ambiguous. V dropped 2 bases and J dropped 2 bases, with 5 bases sitting between them. The germline V gene has CDR1 SGHTA and CDR2 FQGNSA. The CDR3 runs to 13 residues. CDR3 sequence: CASSLRITDTQYF. The CDR3 DNA reads TGTGCCAGCAGCTTACGGATCACAGATACGCAGTATTTT.

The chain recombines TRBV7-2 with TRBJ2-1, with D possibly called TRBD1 or TRBD2 (5 bases each). This CDR3 contains 14 residues. Trimming removed 2 bases from V and 9 bases from J, with 14 bases in between. Germline V gene lookup returns CDR1 SGHTA and CDR2 FQGNSA. DNA for the CDR3: TGTGCCAGCAGCTTATTGGTGGGGGTGAGTGAGCAGTTCTTC. This encodes CASSLLVGVSEQFF.

The J gene is TRBJ2-5, the V gene TRBV14; the D is unclear. The V gene's germline CDR1 is SGHDN and CDR2 FVKESK. The germline V and J ends were trimmed by 1 base and 1 base, with 4 bases remaining between them. The CDR3 consists of 13 residues. The CDR3 spells CASSQGFQETQYF. CDR3 in DNA: TGTGCCAGCAGCCAAGGATTCCAAGAGACCCAGTACTTC.

CDR3 sequence reads: CASSPQEGTTGYTF. Here the CDR3 DNA reads TGCGCCAGCAGCCCCCAGGAAGGTACGACTGGCTACACCTTC. The gene calls are TRBV4-3 and TRBJ1-2; D gene ambiguous. V lost 4 bases to trimming and J lost 7 bases, with 16 bases between them. The CDR3 consists of 14 residues. Germline V CDR1 and CDR2: LGHNA, YSLEER.

J is TRBJ1-1 and V is TRBV5-5; no clear D gene. Germline CDR1 and CDR2: SGHKS and YYEKEE (reference sequence). Trimming left V 7 bases short and J 4 bases short, with 17 bases between. This CDR3 has 14 amino acids. The DNA of the CDR3 is TGTGCCAGCCGACCAGGATTATTAAGCACTGAAGCTTTCTTT. The encoded protein is CASRPGLLSTEAFF.

This chain connects TRBV11-3 to TRBJ1-6, with D possibly matching TRBD1 (6 bases). V lost 5 bases, J lost 9 bases, and 17 bases lay in between. Germline V lookup: CDR1 SGHNT, CDR2 YENEEA. The CDR3 is 15 amino acids. In nucleotides, the CDR3 is TGTGCCAGCAGCATGGGGAACAGGGAGGGTTCACCCCTCCACTTT. Its protein product is CASSMGNREGSPLHF.

The genes are TRBV9 and TRBJ2-2; D uncertain. CDR1 SGDLS and CDR2 YYNGEE come from the germline V gene. The V end was cut by 0 bases, the J end by 1 base, with 4 bases between. This CDR3 is 14 amino acids long. The CDR3 coding sequence is TGTGCCAGCAGCGTAGCAGTGAACACCGGGGAGCTGTTTTTT. Translated, it gives CASSVAVNTGELFF.

This clone was seen a few times. The chain combines TRBV6-5 with TRBJ2-7, with TRBD2 matching 10 bases. J lost 3 bases, V lost 6 bases, and 8 bases had no gene match. This CDR3 contains 15 residues. Germline CDR1 MNHEY, CDR2 SVGAGI. CDR3 coding DNA: TGTGCCAGCAGCCTTATAGCGGGGGGCCTCTACGAGCAGTACTTC. This codes for CASSLIAGGLYEQYF.

The chain has TRBV11-1 and TRBJ2-3, with 11 bases matching TRBD2. Germline V lookup: CDR1 SGHAT, CDR2 FQDESV (reference sequence). The CDR3 has 17 amino acids. Trimming cost V 1 base and J 2 bases; bases outside gene matches: 5. The chain's CDR3 is CASSLEASGGPTDTQYF. CDR3 in DNA: TGTGCCAGCAGCTTAGAAGCTAGCGGGGGGCCCACAGATACGCAGTATTTT.

This chain connects TRBV14 to TRBJ1-5; D call uncertain. Trimming stripped 2 bases from V and 0 bases from J, with 8 bases between. The CDR3 spans 15 residues. Germline loops: CDR1 SGHDN, CDR2 FVKESK. This chain's CDR3 is CASSQRHYSNQPQHF. CDR3 nucleotide sequence: TGTGCCAGCAGCCAACGGCACTATAGCAATCAGCCCCAGCATTTT.

The V gene is TRBV7-2, the J gene TRBJ2-7; tentatively, D is TRBD2 (6 bases). CDR1 SGHTA and CDR2 FQGNSA come from the germline V gene. V was trimmed by 2 bases and J by 5 bases, leaving 13 bases between them. This CDR3 spans 14 amino acids. CDR3 residues: CASSLRGGVNEQYF. Written as DNA, the CDR3 is TGTGCCAGCAGCTTACGAGGAGGGGTTAACGAGCAGTACTTC.

V gene TRBV7-7 combines with J gene TRBJ2-2, with TRBD2 matching over 9 bases. This CDR3 contains 15 residues. The germline V gene encodes CDR1 SSHAT and CDR2 FNYEAQ (reference sequence). Trimming cost V 2 bases and J 5 bases; bases outside gene matches: 3. The CDR3 sequence: CASSLRGGATGELFF. The CDR3 nucleotides read TGTGCCAGCAGCTTACGCGGGGGGGCAACCGGGGAGCTGTTTTTT.

This clone showed up just once. The rearrangement links TRBV7-8 to TRBJ1-2, with a tentative D call TRBD1 (5 bases). Trimming took 4 bases from V and 5 from J, leaving 20 bases between them. There are 16 residues in the CDR3. Germline V gives CDR1 SGHVS, CDR2 FQNEAQ. The CDR3 region is CASSSRGGGEGYGYTF. CDR3 nucleotide sequence: TGTGCCAGCAGCTCGCGGGGAGGAGGGGAGGGTTATGGCTACACCTTC.

By share of the sample, this clone is medium-sized. The chain has TRBV6-1 and TRBJ2-1; D gene ambiguous. The CDR3 extends over 14 amino acids. V was shortened by 3 bases and J by 3 bases, with 9 bases between the two germline ends. Germline lookup yields CDR1 MNHNS and CDR2 SASEGT. The CDR3 bases are TGTGCCAGCAGTGAGCGAAACCTCTACAATGAGCAGTTCTTC. Amino acids: CASSERNLYNEQFF.

The chain is built from TRBV6-1 and TRBJ1-2; tentative D call: TRBD1 (5 bases). The germline gives CDR1 MNHNS, CDR2 SASEGT. The germline V and J ends were trimmed by 4 bases and 8 bases, with 14 bases remaining between them. The CDR3 runs to 13 residues. Written as DNA, the CDR3 is TGTGCCAGCAGTGGGAGAGGGGACTGGGGCTACACCTTC. It codes for CASSGRGDWGYTF.